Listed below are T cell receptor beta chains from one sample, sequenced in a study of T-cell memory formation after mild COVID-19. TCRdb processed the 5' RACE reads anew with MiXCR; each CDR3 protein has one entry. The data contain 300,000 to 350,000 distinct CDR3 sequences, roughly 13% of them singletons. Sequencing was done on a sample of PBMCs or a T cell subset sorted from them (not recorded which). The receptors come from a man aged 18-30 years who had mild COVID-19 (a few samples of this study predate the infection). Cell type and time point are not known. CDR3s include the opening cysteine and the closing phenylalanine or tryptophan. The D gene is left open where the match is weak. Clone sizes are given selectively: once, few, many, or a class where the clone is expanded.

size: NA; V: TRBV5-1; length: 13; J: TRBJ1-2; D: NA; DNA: TGCGCCATCCTCGCGTCGGCTGGGCTTGGCTACACCTTC; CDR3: CAILASAGLGYTF
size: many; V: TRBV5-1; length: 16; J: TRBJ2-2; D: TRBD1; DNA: TGCGCCAGCAGCTCCCAAACTAACAGGGGCGCCGGGGAGCTGTTTTTT; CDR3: CASSSQTNRGAGELFF
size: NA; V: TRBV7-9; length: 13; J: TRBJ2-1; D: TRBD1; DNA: TGTGCCAGCAGCGTCCGGGACAGCAATGAGCAGTTCTTC; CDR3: CASSVRDSNEQFF
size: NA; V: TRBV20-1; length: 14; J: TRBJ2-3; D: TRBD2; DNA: TGCAGTGCTAGAGATATGGGACTAGTGGATACGCAGTATTTT; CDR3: CSARDMGLVDTQYF
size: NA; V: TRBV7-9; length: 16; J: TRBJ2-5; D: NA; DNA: TGTGCCAGCAGCTTAGGCGTGGCAGGGGAAGGAGAGACCCAGTACTTC; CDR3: CASSLGVAGEGETQYF
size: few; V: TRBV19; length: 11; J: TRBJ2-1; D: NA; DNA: TGTGCCAGTAGTATCGGCCATGAGCAGTTCTTC; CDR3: CASSIGHEQFF
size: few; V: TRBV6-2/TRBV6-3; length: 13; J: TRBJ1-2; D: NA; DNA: TGTGCCAGCAGAAGGACAGTCTTCTATGGCTACACCTTC; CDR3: CASRRTVFYGYTF
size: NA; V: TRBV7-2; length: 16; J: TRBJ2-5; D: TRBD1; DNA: TGTGCCAGCAGCTTAGGTCAGGGGGCGCGAGGAAAGACCCAGTACTTC; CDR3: CASSLGQGARGKTQYF
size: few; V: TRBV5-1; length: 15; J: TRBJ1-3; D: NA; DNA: TGCGCCAGCAGCGCCGGGTCCGGGGCGGGAAACACCATATATTTT; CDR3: CASSAGSGAGNTIYF
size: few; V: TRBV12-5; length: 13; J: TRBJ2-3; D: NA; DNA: TGTGCTAGTGGTTTGGTCCGCACAGATACGCAGTATTTT; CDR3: CASGLVRTDTQYF
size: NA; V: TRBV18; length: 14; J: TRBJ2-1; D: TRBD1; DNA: TGTGCCAGCTCCGAAAACAGGGACAGTAATGAGCAGTTCTTC; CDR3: CASSENRDSNEQFF
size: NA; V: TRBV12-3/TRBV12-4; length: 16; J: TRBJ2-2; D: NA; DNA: TGTGCCAGCAGCCATGACAGACTCCGTGGCACCGGGGAGCTGTTTTTT; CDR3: CASSHDRLRGTGELFF
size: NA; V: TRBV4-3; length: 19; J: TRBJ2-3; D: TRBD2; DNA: TGCGCCAGCAGCCAAGATCTCTTAGCGGGGGGGCCATCAGCAGATACGCAGTATTTT; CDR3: CASSQDLLAGGPSADTQYF
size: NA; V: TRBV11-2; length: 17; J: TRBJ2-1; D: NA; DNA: TGTGCCAGCAGGCTCGGGCGTCCAGGGAAGAAAGGCAATGAGCAGTTCTTC; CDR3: CASRLGRPGKKGNEQFF
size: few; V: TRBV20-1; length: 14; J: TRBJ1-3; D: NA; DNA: TGCAGTGCTAGAGAATCGGGGGCAGGAAACACCATATATTTT; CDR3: CSARESGAGNTIYF
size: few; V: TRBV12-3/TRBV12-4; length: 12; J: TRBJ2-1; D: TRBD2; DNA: TGTGCCAGCAGCCCCCCGGGGGGGCTGGATCTCTTC; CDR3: CASSPPGGLDLF
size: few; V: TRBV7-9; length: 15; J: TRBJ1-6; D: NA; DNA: TGTGCCAGCGGGGGGTCAGACGGATATAATTCACCCCTCCACTTT; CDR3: CASGGSDGYNSPLHF
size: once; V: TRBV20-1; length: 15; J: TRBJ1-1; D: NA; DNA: TGCAGTGCTAGAACCCCCCGTCGAAGTAGAGCTGAAGCTTACTTT; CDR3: CSARTPRRSRAEAYF
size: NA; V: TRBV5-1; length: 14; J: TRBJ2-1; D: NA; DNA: TGCGCCAGCAGCTTGGGTACAGCAGGAGCTGAGCAGTTCTTC; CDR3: CASSLGTAGAEQFF
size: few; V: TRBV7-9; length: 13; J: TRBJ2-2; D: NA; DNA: TGTGCCAGCAGCCCACATCTCACCGGGGAGCTGTTTTTT; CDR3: CASSPHLTGELFF
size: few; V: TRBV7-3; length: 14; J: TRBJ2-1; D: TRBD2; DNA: TGTGCCAGCAGCTTAACTGCGGGGGGGCGTGAGCAGTTCTTC; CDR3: CASSLTAGGREQFF
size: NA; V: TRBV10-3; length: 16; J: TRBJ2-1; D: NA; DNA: TGTGCCATCAGTGCTCAGGGATCAGCGGCCTACAATGAGCAGTTCTTC; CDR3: CAISAQGSAAYNEQFF
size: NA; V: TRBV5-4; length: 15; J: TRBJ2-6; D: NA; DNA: TGTGCCAGCAGCTACCCGGGGAGCCAGGCCAACGTCCTGACTTTC; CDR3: CASSYPGSQANVLTF
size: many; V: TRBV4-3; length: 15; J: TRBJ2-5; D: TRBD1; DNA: TGCGCCAGCAGCCAAGCAGGGGGCGGAGGAGAGACCCAGTACTTC; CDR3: CASSQAGGGGETQYF
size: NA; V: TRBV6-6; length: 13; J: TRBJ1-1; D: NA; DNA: TGTGCCAGCAGTTACACGGAGAACACTGAAGCTTTCTTT; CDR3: CASSYTENTEAFF
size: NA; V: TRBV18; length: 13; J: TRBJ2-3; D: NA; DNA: TGTGCCAGCTCACCAGAGCAGGGCGATACGCAGTATTTT; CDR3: CASSPEQGDTQYF
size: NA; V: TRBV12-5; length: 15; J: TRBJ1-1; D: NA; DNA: TGTGCTAGTGGTTTGGTAGTGGGACCGTCAGCTGAAGCTTTCTTT; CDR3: CASGLVVGPSAEAFF
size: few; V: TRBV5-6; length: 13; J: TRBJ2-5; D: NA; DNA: TGTGCCAGCAGCCGGGGAACGGAAGAGACCCAGTACTTC; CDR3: CASSRGTEETQYF
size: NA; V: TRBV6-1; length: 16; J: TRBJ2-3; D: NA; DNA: TGTGCCAGCAGTGACCACCGGGCAGTTCGGCGAGATACGCAGTATTTT; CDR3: CASSDHRAVRRDTQYF
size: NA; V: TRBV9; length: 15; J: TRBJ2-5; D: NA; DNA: TGTGCCAGCAGCGTAGGAGGGGACCTCCAAGAGACCCAGTACTTC; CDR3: CASSVGGDLQETQYF
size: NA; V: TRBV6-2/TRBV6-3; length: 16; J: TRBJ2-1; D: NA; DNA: TGTGCCAGCAGTCCGCTCAGGGGGGGACCCTACAATGAGCAGTTCTTC; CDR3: CASSPLRGGPYNEQFF
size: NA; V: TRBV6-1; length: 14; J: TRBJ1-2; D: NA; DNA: TGTGCCAGCAGTGAAGTAGACAGGATATATGGCTACACCTTC; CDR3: CASSEVDRIYGYTF
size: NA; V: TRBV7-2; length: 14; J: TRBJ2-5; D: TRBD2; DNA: TGTGCCAGCAGCTTTAACGGGGGGCAAGAGACCCAGTACTTC; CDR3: CASSFNGGQETQYF
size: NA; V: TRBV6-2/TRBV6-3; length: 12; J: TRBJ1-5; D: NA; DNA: TGTGCCAGCAGTTCCGTAGCGGAGCCCCAGCATTTT; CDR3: CASSSVAEPQHF
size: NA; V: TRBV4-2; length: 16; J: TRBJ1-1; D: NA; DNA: TGTGCCAGCAGCCAAGATCGCAGAAACAGGGAAGCTGAAGCTTTCTTT; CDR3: CASSQDRRNREAEAFF
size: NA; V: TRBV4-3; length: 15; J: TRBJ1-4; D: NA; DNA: TGCGCCAGCAGCCGGGGAGGGACAACTAATGAAAAACTGTTTTTT; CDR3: CASSRGGTTNEKLFF
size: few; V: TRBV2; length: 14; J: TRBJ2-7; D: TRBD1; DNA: TGTGCCAGCAGTGATCCGGGACAGTTATACGAGCAGTACTTC; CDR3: CASSDPGQLYEQYF
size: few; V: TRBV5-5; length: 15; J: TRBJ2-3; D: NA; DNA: TGTGCCAGCAGGTCGGGGGACAGCCAAACAGATACGCAGTATTTT; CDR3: CASRSGDSQTDTQYF
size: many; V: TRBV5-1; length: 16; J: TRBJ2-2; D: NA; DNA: TGCGCCAGCAGCTTGGATGGGGACGGAGGCGCCGGGGAGCTGTTTTTT; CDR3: CASSLDGDGGAGELFF
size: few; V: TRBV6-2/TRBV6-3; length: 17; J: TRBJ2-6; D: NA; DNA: TGTGCCAGCAATCGTTTACAGGGGGGGGCCGGGGCCAACGTCCTGACTTTC; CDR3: CASNRLQGGAGANVLTF
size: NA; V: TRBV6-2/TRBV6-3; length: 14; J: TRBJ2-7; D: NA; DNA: TGTGCCAGCAGTTATGCCCGGGCCTACTACGAGCAGTACTTC; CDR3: CASSYARAYYEQYF
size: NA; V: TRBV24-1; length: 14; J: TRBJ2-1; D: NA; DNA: TGTGCCACCGGCGAGGGGGGCTCCTACAATGAGCAGTTCTTC; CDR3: CATGEGGSYNEQFF
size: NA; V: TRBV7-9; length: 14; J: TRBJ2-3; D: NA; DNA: TGTGCCAGCAGCCCCCGACAGGTTGCAGATACGCAGTATTTT; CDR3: CASSPRQVADTQYF
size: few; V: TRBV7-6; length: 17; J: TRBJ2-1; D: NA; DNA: TGTGCCAGCAGCTCCTGGGGCGGGGAAGACGGCGACAATGAGCAGTTCTTC; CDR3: CASSSWGGEDGDNEQFF